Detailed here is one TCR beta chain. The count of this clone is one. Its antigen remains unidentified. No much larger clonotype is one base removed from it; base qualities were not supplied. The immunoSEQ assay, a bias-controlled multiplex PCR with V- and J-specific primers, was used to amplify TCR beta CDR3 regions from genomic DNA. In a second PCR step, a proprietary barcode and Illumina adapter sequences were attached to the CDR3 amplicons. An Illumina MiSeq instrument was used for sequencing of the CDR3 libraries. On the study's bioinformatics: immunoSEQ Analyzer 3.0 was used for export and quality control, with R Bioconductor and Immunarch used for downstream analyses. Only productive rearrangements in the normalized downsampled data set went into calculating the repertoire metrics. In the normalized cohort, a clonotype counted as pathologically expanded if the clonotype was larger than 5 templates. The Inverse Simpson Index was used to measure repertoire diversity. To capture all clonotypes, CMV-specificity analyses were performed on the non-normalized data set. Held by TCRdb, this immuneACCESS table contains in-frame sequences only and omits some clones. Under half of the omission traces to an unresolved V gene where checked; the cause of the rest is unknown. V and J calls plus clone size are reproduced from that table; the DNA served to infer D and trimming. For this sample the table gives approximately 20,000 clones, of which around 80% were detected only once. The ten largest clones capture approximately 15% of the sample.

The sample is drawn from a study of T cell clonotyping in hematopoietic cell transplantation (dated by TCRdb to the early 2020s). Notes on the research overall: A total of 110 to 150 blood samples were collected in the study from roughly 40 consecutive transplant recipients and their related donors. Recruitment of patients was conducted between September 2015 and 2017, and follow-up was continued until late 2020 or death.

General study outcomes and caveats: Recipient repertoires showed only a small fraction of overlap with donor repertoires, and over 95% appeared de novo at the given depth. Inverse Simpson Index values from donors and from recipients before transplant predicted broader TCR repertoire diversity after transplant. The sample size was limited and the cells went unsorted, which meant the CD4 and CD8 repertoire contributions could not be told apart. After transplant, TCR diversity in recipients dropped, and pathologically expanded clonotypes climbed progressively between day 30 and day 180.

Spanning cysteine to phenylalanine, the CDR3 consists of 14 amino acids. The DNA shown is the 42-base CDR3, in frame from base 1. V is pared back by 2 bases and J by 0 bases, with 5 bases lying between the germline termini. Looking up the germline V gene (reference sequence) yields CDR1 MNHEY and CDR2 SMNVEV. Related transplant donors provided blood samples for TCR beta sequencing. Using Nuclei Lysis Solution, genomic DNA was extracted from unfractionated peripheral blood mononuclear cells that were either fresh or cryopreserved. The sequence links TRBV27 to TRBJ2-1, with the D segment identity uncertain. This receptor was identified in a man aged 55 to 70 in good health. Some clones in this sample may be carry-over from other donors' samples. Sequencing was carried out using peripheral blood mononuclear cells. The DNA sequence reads TGTGCCAGCAGTTTAGCGGCCTCCTACAATGAGCAGTTCTTC. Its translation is CASSLAASYNEQFF.